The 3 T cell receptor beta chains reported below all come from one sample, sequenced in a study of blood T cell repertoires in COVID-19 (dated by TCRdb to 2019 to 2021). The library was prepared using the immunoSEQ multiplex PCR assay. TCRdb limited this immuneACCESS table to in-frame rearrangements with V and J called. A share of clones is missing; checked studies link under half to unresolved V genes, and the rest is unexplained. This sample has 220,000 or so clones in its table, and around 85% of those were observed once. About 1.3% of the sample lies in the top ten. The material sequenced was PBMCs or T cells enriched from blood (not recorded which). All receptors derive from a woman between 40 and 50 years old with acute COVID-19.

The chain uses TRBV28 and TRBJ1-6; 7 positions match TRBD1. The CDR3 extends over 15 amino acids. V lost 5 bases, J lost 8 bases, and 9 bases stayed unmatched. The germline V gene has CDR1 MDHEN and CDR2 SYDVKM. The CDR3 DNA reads TGTGCCAGCAGTCTACAGGGGTATTTTGATTCACCCCTCCACTTT. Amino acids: CASSLQGYFDSPLHF.

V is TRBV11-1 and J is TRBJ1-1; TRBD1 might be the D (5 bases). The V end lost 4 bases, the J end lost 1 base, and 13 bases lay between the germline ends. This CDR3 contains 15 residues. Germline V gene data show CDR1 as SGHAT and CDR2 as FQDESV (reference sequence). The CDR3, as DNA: TGTGCCAGCAGCTCGGGGGGTGTCAAGAACACTGAAGCTTTCTTT. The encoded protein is CASSSGGVKNTEAFF.

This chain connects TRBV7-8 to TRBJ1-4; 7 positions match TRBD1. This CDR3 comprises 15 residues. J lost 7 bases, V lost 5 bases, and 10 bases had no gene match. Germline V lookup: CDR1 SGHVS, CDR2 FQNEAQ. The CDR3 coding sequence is TGTGCCAGCAGCCCGGATGACAGGGCGGCTGAAAAACTGTTTTTT. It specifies CASSPDDRAAEKLFF.